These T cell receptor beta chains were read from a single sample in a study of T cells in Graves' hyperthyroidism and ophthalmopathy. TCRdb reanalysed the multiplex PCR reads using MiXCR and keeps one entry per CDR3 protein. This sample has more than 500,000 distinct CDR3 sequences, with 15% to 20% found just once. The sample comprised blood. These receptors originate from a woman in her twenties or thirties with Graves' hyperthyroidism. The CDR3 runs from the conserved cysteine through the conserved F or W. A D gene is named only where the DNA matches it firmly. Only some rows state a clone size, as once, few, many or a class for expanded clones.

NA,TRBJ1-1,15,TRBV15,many,CATSTDGYMNTEAFF,TGTGCCACCAGCACCGACGGCTACATGAACACTGAAGCTTTCTTT
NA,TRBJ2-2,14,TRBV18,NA,CASSPASNVGELFF,TGTGCCAGCTCACCCGCTTCTAACGTCGGGGAGCTGTTTTTT
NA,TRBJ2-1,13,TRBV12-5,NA,CASGSLLNNEQFF,TGTGCTAGTGGTTCTTTGCTGAACAATGAGCAGTTCTTC
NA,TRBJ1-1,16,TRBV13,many,CASSRGSIEFGTEAFF,TGTGCCAGCAGCCGCGGGAGTATAGAGTTTGGCACTGAAGCTTTCTTT
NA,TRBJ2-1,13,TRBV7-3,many,CASSQPSYNEQFF,TGTGCCAGCAGCCAACCGAGCTACAATGAGCAGTTCTTC
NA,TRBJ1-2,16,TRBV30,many,CAWSGGQGVTNYGYTF,TGTGCCTGGAGTGGAGGGCAGGGAGTAACTAACTATGGCTACACCTTC
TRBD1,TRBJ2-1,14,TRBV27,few,CASSFGQAQGEQFF,TGTGCCAGCAGTTTCGGACAGGCCCAGGGTGAGCAGTTCTTC
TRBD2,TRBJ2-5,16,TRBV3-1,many,CASSTSIAGGTETQYF,TGTGCCAGCAGCACATCCATAGCGGGGGGGACAGAGACCCAGTACTTC
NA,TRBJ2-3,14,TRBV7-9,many,CASSSSTNTDTQYF,TGTGCCAGCAGCTCCTCGACTAACACAGATACGCAGTATTTT
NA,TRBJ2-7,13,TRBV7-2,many,CASSSSGGDEQYF,TGTGCCAGCAGTTCCTCTGGCGGGGACGAGCAGTACTTC
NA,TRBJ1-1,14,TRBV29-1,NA,CSVEPGQVYTEAFF,TGCAGCGTAGAACCCGGCCAAGTTTACACTGAAGCTTTCTTT
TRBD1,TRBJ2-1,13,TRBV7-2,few,CASSLGTVDEQFF,TGTGCCAGCAGCTTGGGGACAGTCGATGAGCAGTTCTTC
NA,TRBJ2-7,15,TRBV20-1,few,CSARDGQRVQYEQYF,TGCAGTGCTAGAGATGGCCAGCGGGTCCAATACGAGCAGTACTTC
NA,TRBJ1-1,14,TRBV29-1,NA,CSVGKPTENTEAFF,TGCAGCGTTGGGAAGCCGACGGAGAACACTGAAGCTTTCTTT
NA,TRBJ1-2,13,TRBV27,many,CASSPRGVYGYTF,TGTGCCAGCAGTCCAAGAGGGGTATATGGCTACACCTTC
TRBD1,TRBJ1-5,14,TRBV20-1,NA,CSAIPGGTNQPQHF,TGCAGTGCTATACCAGGGGGTACGAATCAGCCCCAGCATTTT
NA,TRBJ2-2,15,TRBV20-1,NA,CSASQGAGDTGELFF,TGCAGTGCTAGTCAGGGGGCGGGAGACACCGGGGAGCTGTTTTTT
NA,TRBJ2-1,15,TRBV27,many,CASSLSGSEGDEQFF,TGTGCCAGCAGTTTATCAGGCTCGGAAGGGGATGAGCAGTTCTTC
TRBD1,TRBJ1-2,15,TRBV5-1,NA,CASSSGQGSPYGYTF,TGCGCCAGCAGCTCCGGACAGGGGAGCCCCTATGGCTACACCTTC
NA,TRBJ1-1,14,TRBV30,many,CAWSPIGGNTEAFF,TGTGCCTGGAGTCCCATTGGAGGTAACACTGAAGCTTTCTTT
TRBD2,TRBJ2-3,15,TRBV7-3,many,CASSPLAGGLYTQYF,TGTGCCAGCAGCCCCCTAGCGGGAGGGCTTTATACGCAGTATTTT
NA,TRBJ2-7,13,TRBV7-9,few,CASSDPWGDEQYF,TGTGCCAGCAGCGACCCATGGGGGGACGAGCAGTACTTC
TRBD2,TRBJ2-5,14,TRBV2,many,CASGRASGEETQYF,TGTGCCAGCGGGAGGGCTAGCGGGGAAGAGACCCAGTACTTC